This T cell receptor beta chain was identified in a study of blood T cell repertoires in COVID-19. On the study more broadly: Italy, Spain and the United States were the sources of the convalescent and acute COVID-19 samples. T cells, B-cell-depleted T cells, or PBMCs supplied cDNA or gDNA.

Germline CDR1 is LGHDT and CDR2 is YNNKEL (reference sequence). The CDR3 has 13 amino acids. Trimming removed 4 bases from V and 7 bases from J, with 13 bases in between. Method: immunoSEQ multiplex PCR; TCRdb's copy keeps in-frame clones and lacks some. Of 100,000 or so clones listed, just over 90% are singletons. The sequence came from a man in his forties or fifties with active COVID-19. The specimen was peripheral blood. V usage is TRBV3-1 (or the pseudogene TRBV3-2) and J usage is TRBJ1-1, with D perhaps TRBD1 (6 bases). This CDR3 reads CASSRQGTYEAFF. DNA of the CDR3: TGTGCCAGCAGCCGACAAGGGACATATGAAGCTTTCTTT.